The rows below give T cell receptor beta chains drawn from one sample of a study of shared clonotypes between healthy human individuals. Here immunoSEQ multiplex PCR was the method, and the copy in TCRdb shows in-frame clones only, minus some. The profile covers approximately 1.9 million clones, with just over 90% appearing a single time and 1.5% to 2% taken by the ten largest. Sequenced: naive CD8+ T cells from PBMCs. The source is a man aged 18 to 29 in good health. Some clones in this sample may be carry-over from other donors' samples. Each CDR3 is given with its conserved first and last residue. The order of the fields is clone size, V gene, J gene, D gene, CDR3 protein, CDR3 DNA. The D gene is left open where the match is weak. The size of a clone is reported for some rows only, either as once, few or many, or as a class for expanded clones.

clone_size: NA
v_call: TRBV4-3
j_call: TRBJ2-1
d_call: NA
cdr3_aa: CASSQDRGAYNEQFF
cdr3_nt: TGCGCCAGCAGCCAAGATCGCGGGGCTTACAATGAGCAGTTCTTC

clone_size: NA
v_call: TRBV30
j_call: TRBJ1-5
d_call: NA
cdr3_aa: CAWSVDGQPQHF
cdr3_nt: TGTGCCTGGAGTGTGGACGGTCAGCCCCAGCATTTT

clone_size: NA
v_call: TRBV7-6
j_call: TRBJ2-5
d_call: NA
cdr3_aa: CASRPVGMGETQYF
cdr3_nt: TGTGCCAGCAGGCCAGTGGGAATGGGGGAGACCCAGTACTTC

clone_size: NA
v_call: TRBV10-3
j_call: TRBJ2-7
d_call: NA
cdr3_aa: CAIGWDRAYEQYF
cdr3_nt: TGTGCCATCGGTTGGGACCGGGCCTACGAGCAGTACTTC

clone_size: once
v_call: TRBV7-9
j_call: TRBJ2-2
d_call: NA
cdr3_aa: CASSFREIALNTGELFF
cdr3_nt: TGTGCCAGCAGCTTTAGAGAAATAGCCTTGAACACCGGGGAGCTGTTTTTT

clone_size: NA
v_call: TRBV11-3
j_call: TRBJ1-1
d_call: NA
cdr3_aa: CASSFGGPNTEAFF
cdr3_nt: TGTGCCAGCAGCTTTGGGGGTCCCAACACTGAAGCTTTCTTT

clone_size: NA
v_call: TRBV11-2
j_call: TRBJ2-7
d_call: TRBD2
cdr3_aa: CASSFTRLAGGGEQYF
cdr3_nt: TGTGCCAGCAGCTTTACTCGACTAGCGGGAGGCGGCGAGCAGTACTTC

clone_size: NA
v_call: TRBV4-2
j_call: TRBJ1-1
d_call: NA
cdr3_aa: CASSPRPGTMVTEAFF
cdr3_nt: TGTGCCAGCAGCCCACGACCCGGGACCATGGTCACTGAAGCTTTCTTT

clone_size: NA
v_call: TRBV9
j_call: TRBJ2-1
d_call: NA
cdr3_aa: CASKKKGDNNEQFF
cdr3_nt: TGTGCCAGCAAAAAGAAGGGGGACAACAATGAGCAGTTCTTC

clone_size: NA
v_call: TRBV7-2
j_call: TRBJ2-7
d_call: NA
cdr3_aa: CASSPPNSGSIGQLEQYF
cdr3_nt: TGTGCCAGCAGCCCACCCAACAGCGGGTCGATAGGCCAGCTCGAGCAGTACTTC

clone_size: NA
v_call: TRBV11-2
j_call: TRBJ1-1
d_call: NA
cdr3_aa: CASSLLRTEAFF
cdr3_nt: TGTGCCAGCAGCCTCCTTAGGACTGAAGCTTTCTTT

clone_size: NA
v_call: TRBV28
j_call: TRBJ2-1
d_call: TRBD1
cdr3_aa: CASRRDRVDGEQFF
cdr3_nt: TGTGCCAGCAGGAGGGACAGGGTCGATGGTGAGCAGTTCTTC

clone_size: once
v_call: TRBV7-9
j_call: TRBJ2-7
d_call: NA
cdr3_aa: CASSLGVAEGYEQYF
cdr3_nt: TGTGCCAGCAGCTTAGGAGTAGCGGAGGGCTACGAGCAGTACTTC

clone_size: NA
v_call: TRBV11-3
j_call: TRBJ2-7
d_call: NA
cdr3_aa: CASSSIPGPHLGEQYF
cdr3_nt: TGTGCCAGCAGCTCTATCCCGGGACCACACCTAGGCGAGCAGTACTTC

clone_size: NA
v_call: TRBV2
j_call: TRBJ2-7
d_call: NA
cdr3_aa: CASTPWVGEQYF
cdr3_nt: TGTGCCAGCACTCCCTGGGTGGGCGAGCAGTACTTC

clone_size: NA
v_call: TRBV20-1
j_call: TRBJ2-7
d_call: NA
cdr3_aa: CSARSGYEQYF
cdr3_nt: TGCAGTGCCCGGTCGGGCTACGAGCAGTACTTC

clone_size: NA
v_call: TRBV9
j_call: TRBJ2-1
d_call: NA
cdr3_aa: CASSVDSYNEQFF
cdr3_nt: TGTGCCAGCAGCGTAGACAGTTACAATGAGCAGTTCTTC

clone_size: NA
v_call: TRBV2
j_call: TRBJ2-5
d_call: TRBD1
cdr3_aa: CASSESRGQVLETQYF
cdr3_nt: TGTGCCAGCAGTGAAAGCAGAGGACAGGTCTTAGAGACCCAGTACTTC

clone_size: NA
v_call: TRBV7-6
j_call: TRBJ2-3
d_call: TRBD2
cdr3_aa: CASSLVLLASTDTQYF
cdr3_nt: TGTGCCAGCAGCTTAGTCTTACTAGCGAGCACAGATACGCAGTATTTT

clone_size: NA
v_call: TRBV4-3
j_call: TRBJ2-7
d_call: NA
cdr3_aa: CASSQGYGTFSYEQYF
cdr3_nt: TGCGCCAGCAGCCAAGGTTACGGGACATTCTCCTACGAGCAGTACTTC

clone_size: NA
v_call: TRBV19
j_call: TRBJ2-3
d_call: NA
cdr3_aa: CASSRGRSNDGSDTQYF
cdr3_nt: TGTGCCAGTTCCAGGGGTCGGTCCAACGACGGGTCAGATACGCAGTATTTT

clone_size: NA
v_call: TRBV4-3
j_call: TRBJ1-5
d_call: TRBD1
cdr3_aa: CASSQDRTGNQPQHF
cdr3_nt: TGCGCCAGCAGCCAGGACAGGACGGGCAATCAGCCCCAGCATTTT

clone_size: NA
v_call: TRBV11-3
j_call: TRBJ2-1
d_call: TRBD2
cdr3_aa: CASSLDFGGVASGRSEQFF
cdr3_nt: TGTGCCAGCAGCTTAGATTTCGGGGGAGTGGCTAGCGGGAGGAGTGAGCAGTTCTTC

clone_size: NA
v_call: TRBV6-5
j_call: TRBJ2-7
d_call: TRBD1
cdr3_aa: CASSPGQAEQYF
cdr3_nt: TGTGCCAGCAGTCCCGGACAGGCGGAGCAGTACTTC

clone_size: NA
v_call: TRBV6-1
j_call: TRBJ2-7
d_call: TRBD2
cdr3_aa: CASSELLAGGGAPYEQYF
cdr3_nt: TGTGCCAGCAGTGAACTACTAGCGGGAGGGGGGGCGCCCTACGAGCAGTACTTC